Each of the 32 T cell receptor beta chains below was sequenced from the same sample in a study of OX40 agonist ivuxolimab in advanced cancers. Repertoires were generated with immunoSEQ multiplex PCR, while TCRdb's copy carries only in-frame clones and drops some. Of about 100,000 clones in the sample, approximately 91% were seen once. This specimen was CD4+ or CD8+ T cells sorted from blood, taken in a trial of the OX40 agonist ivuxolimab. These receptors all stem from an adult with an advanced solid tumor such as melanoma, head and neck, liver or kidney cancer.

This clone has only one observation. V and J are TRBV23-1 and TRBJ2-2, with 10 positions matching TRBD2. TRBV23-1 carries the ORF label, with uncertain function. Trimming took 0 bases from V and 6 from J; bases not matched to a gene: 7. This CDR3 is built from 17 residues. The CDR3 coding sequence is TGCGCCAGCAGTCAATCGAACGGACTAGCGGAGCCCGGGGAGCTGTTTTTT. As protein: CASSQSNGLAEPGELFF.

The chain combines TRBV7-9 with TRBJ2-3, with 7 bases aligning to TRBD1. Germline V gene lookup returns CDR1 SEHNR and CDR2 FQNEAQ (reference sequence). This CDR3 has 16 residues. The trim removed 5 bases at V and 0 bases at J, leaving 8 bases unmatched. Written as DNA, the CDR3 is TGTGCCAGCAGCAAACGACAGGGAAGAAGCACAGATACGCAGTATTTT. Its protein is CASSKRQGRSTDTQYF.

The chain joins TRBV27 to TRBJ2-7; 11 bases align to TRBD1. CDR1 is MNHEY, CDR2 SMNVEV, per germline (reference sequence). The CDR3 is 15 residues long. V was clipped by 2 bases and J by 4 bases; unmatched bases: 4. In nucleotides, the CDR3 is TGTGCCAGCAGTTTAGTGGGACAGGGGGGATACGAGCAGTACTTC. Translation gives CASSLVGQGGYEQYF.

The V and J genes are TRBV5-1 and TRBJ2-1; D may correspond to TRBD1 or TRBD2 (6 bases each). CDR3 length: 17 amino acids. Trimming left V 0 bases short and J 6 bases short, with 19 bases between. The V gene's germline CDR1 is SGHRS and CDR2 YFSETQ. CDR3 coding DNA: TGCGCCAGCAGCTTGGGTCTGATTGGTCGGGGGCGCAATGAGCAGTTCTTC. It is translated as CASSLGLIGRGRNEQFF.

This rearrangement joins TRBV19 to TRBJ2-1; 10 bases line up with TRBD1. The V gene end was trimmed by 11 bases and the J gene end by 7 bases; junction bases not matched to a gene: 11. The germline gives CDR1 LNHDA, CDR2 SQIVND (reference sequence). The CDR3 runs to 14 residues. CDR3 DNA sequence: TGTGCCGGAAGCCCGACAGGGGGCAAGAATGAGCAGTTCTTC. It is translated as CAGSPTGGKNEQFF.

In its sample, this clone was seen a few times. The chain has TRBV2 and TRBJ2-7; D gene unclear. The CDR3 runs to 16 residues. The ends were cut back, 5 bases at V and 0 bases at J, with 17 bases in the middle. Looked up from germline, CDR1 is SNHLY and CDR2 is FYNNEI. In nucleotides, the CDR3 is TGTGCCAGCAGTCCCAGAACAGCCTTTTCCTCCTACGAGCAGTACTTC. It is translated as CASSPRTAFSSYEQYF.

The rearrangement uses TRBV2 and TRBJ2-7; a weak D match, TRBD2 (6 bases). This CDR3 has 13 residues. Germline CDR1 is SNHLY and CDR2 is FYNNEI. V was cut by 8 bases and J by 7 bases, with 18 bases left in between. CDR3 residues: CASGAELAIEQYF. The CDR3 DNA follows: TGTGCCAGCGGGGCGGAACTAGCAATTGAGCAGTACTTC.

The chain couples TRBV5-4 to TRBJ1-6; perhaps TRBD1 as D (5 bases). Between the trimmed V and J ends, which lost 3 bases and 12 bases, there was a span of 19 bases. The CDR3 consists of 15 residues. CDR1 SGHNT and CDR2 YYREEE come from the germline V gene (reference sequence). The CDR3 is CASSSAGRFVRPLHF. CDR3 coding DNA: TGTGCCAGCAGCTCGGCGGGACGCTTCGTGAGACCCCTCCACTTT.

This clone came up once. The chain recombines TRBV29-1 with TRBJ2-3; TRBD2 agrees at 12 bases. The J segment lost 2 bases and the V segment lost 4 bases, leaving 7 bases of the junction unmatched. Germline lookup yields CDR1 SQVTM and CDR2 ANQGSEA. The CDR3 totals 16 residues. The CDR3 here is CSVGRRLAGVTDTQYF. The CDR3 bases are TGCAGCGTTGGTCGGCGACTAGCGGGGGTCACAGATACGCAGTATTTT.

The chain uses TRBV28 and TRBJ2-5, with D tentatively TRBD2 (5 bases). V was trimmed by 2 bases and J by 8 bases, leaving 12 bases between them. CDR3 length: 13 amino acids. The germline gives CDR1 MDHEN, CDR2 SYDVKM. The CDR3 DNA is TGTGCCAGCAGTTTAATAACAGCGGAAACCCAGTACTTC. Translated: CASSLITAETQYF.

The V gene is TRBV7-9, the J gene TRBJ1-2, with 8 bases fitting TRBD1. Germline V CDR1 and CDR2: SEHNR, FQNEAQ (reference sequence). This CDR3 region has 19 residues. V was pared by 2 bases and J by 1 base, with 15 bases of the junction left unmatched. The chain's CDR3 is CASSLPQGAVPIFNYGYTF. The DNA of the CDR3 is TGTGCCAGCAGCTTACCGCAGGGGGCTGTCCCCATTTTTAACTATGGCTACACCTTC.

In DNA, the CDR3 is TGTGCAAGTCGCTTAGTGACAGGGGTCGGAAACACCATATATTTT. Translated, it gives CASRLVTGVGNTIYF. This rearrangement joins TRBV12-2 to TRBJ1-3; TRBD1 was called by the table and not checked on the DNA. TRBV12-2 is a pseudogene segment. The CDR3 length is 15 residues.

The J gene is TRBJ2-5, the V gene TRBV5-4, with 7 nucleotides matching TRBD2. The ends lost 4 bases at V and 5 bases at J; junction bases unmatched: 5. Germline V gene lookup returns CDR1 SGHNT and CDR2 YYREEE (reference sequence). This CDR3 has 13 amino acids. DNA for the CDR3: TGTGCCAGCAGCCGACTAGCTGTGGAGACCCAGTACTTC. It specifies CASSRLAVETQYF.

This chain connects TRBV18 to TRBJ2-3; no reliable D call. Per germline, CDR1 KGHSH and CDR2 LQKENI. The CDR3 totals 16 residues. Trimming left V 0 bases short and J 0 bases short, with 10 bases between. CDR3 amino acids: CASSPPPGPSTDTQYF. The CDR3 nucleotides are TGTGCCAGCTCACCACCGCCAGGCCCTAGCACAGATACGCAGTATTTT.

This clone was detected only a few times. The V call is TRBV11-3, the J call TRBJ2-2; D call uncertain. Germline V gene data show CDR1 as SGHNT and CDR2 as YENEEA. Trimming took 5 bases from V and 5 from J, leaving 9 bases between them. The CDR3 consists of 13 residues. CDR3: CASSRSMTGELFF. The CDR3 DNA is TGTGCCAGCAGCCGTTCCATGACCGGGGAGCTGTTTTTT.

The gene calls are TRBV5-4 and TRBJ1-2; possibly TRBD1 for D (5 bases). Trimming cost V 2 bases and J 8 bases, with 19 bases left between them. This CDR3 is built from 15 residues. CDR1 is SGHNT and CDR2 is YYREEE in the germline V gene (reference sequence). The CDR3 nucleotides read TGTGCCAGCAGCTTCAGGACACCCGGCGGGGGAGGCTACACCTTC. Amino acids: CASSFRTPGGGGYTF.

The chain combines TRBV29-1 with TRBJ1-5; possibly TRBD1 for D (5 bases). Germline CDR1 SQVTM, CDR2 ANQGSEA. CDR3 length: 16 amino acids. V was cut by 4 bases and J by 1 base, with 17 bases left in between. CDR3 amino acids: CSVVVWRGRSNQPQHF. The CDR3 DNA is TGCAGCGTTGTCGTTTGGAGGGGCAGGAGCAATCAGCCCCAGCATTTT.

The chain employs TRBV7-3 and TRBJ2-1, with a possible D match to TRBD2 (6 bases). This CDR3 has 14 amino acids. Trimming cost V 5 bases and J 6 bases, with 14 bases left between them. Germline loops: CDR1 SGHTA, CDR2 FQGTGA. The CDR3 DNA reads TGTGCCAGCAGCCTCCGGGACTCAGCCAATGAGCAGTTCTTC. Translating it yields CASSLRDSANEQFF.

The DNA of the CDR3 is TGTGCCAGCAGTGAAGCGGGAACGGGAGTTGTCCCCTACGAGCAGTACTTC. Amino acids: CASSEAGTGVVPYEQYF. The chain recombines TRBV6-1 with TRBJ2-7; D is possibly TRBD2 (6 bases). The CDR3 covers 17 residues. From germline, CDR1 is MNHNS and CDR2 SASEGT. Trimming left V 0 bases short and J 2 bases short, with 17 bases between.

The chain employs TRBV9 and TRBJ2-4; tentatively, D is TRBD2 (5 bases). The CDR3 consists of 16 residues. Germline V gene sequence: CDR1 SGDLS, CDR2 YYNGEE. V lost 0 bases to trimming and J lost 0 bases, with 10 bases between them. The CDR3 nucleotides read TGTGCCAGCAGCGTAGGAGGGAGACTAGCCAAAAACATTCAGTACTTC. Translated, it gives CASSVGGRLAKNIQYF. The variable domain in full, with the rest retrieved from reference TRBV9 and TRBJ2-4, is DSGVTQTPKHLITATGQRVTLRCSPRSGDLSVYWYQQSLDQGLQFLIQYYNGEERAKGNILERFSAQQFPDLHSELNLSSLELGDSALYFCASSVGGRLAKNIQYFGAGTRLSVL.

This chain connects TRBV25-1 to TRBJ1-4; no reliable D call. V was shortened by 2 bases and J by 5 bases, with 3 bases between the two germline ends. This CDR3 has 12 amino acids. Germline loops: CDR1 MGHDK, CDR2 SYGVNS. In DNA form, the CDR3 reads TGTGCCAGCAGTGAACCGAATGAAAAACTGTTTTTT. This encodes CASSEPNEKLFF.

The chain has TRBV19 and TRBJ2-1; TRBD2 agrees at 11 bases. V was clipped by 3 bases and J by 7 bases; unmatched bases: 8. The CDR3 is made up of 16 amino acids. CDR1 and CDR2 (germline): LNHDA, SQIVND (reference sequence). Here the CDR3 DNA reads TGTGCCAGTAGTATCCCTCTAGCGGGGGGCCTTAATGAGCAGTTCTTC. Its translation is CASSIPLAGGLNEQFF.

This clone was observed once. V is TRBV6-1 and J is TRBJ1-2; D may be TRBD1 (5 bases). Germline V gives CDR1 MNHNS, CDR2 SASEGT. CDR3 size: 13 residues. The V end was cut by 1 base, the J end by 7 bases, with 10 bases between. CDR3 nucleotides: TGTGCCAGCAGTGAAGTGGGGGGGGTTGGCTACACCTTC. Translating it yields CASSEVGGVGYTF.

The chain has TRBV7-9 and TRBJ2-4; D is possibly TRBD2 (6 bases). The CDR3 has 12 residues. Trimming left V 5 bases short and J 7 bases short, with 9 bases between. The germline CDR1 and CDR2 sequences are SEHNR and FQNEAQ (reference sequence). CDR3 sequence (DNA): TGTGCCAGCAGCCCTGGGAGGAACATTCAGTACTTC. It encodes CASSPGRNIQYF.

The V gene is TRBV7-3, the J gene TRBJ2-1; D is uncertain. The CDR3 is 12 amino acids. Trimming removed 5 bases at V and 9 bases at J, with 11 bases between. The germline V gene encodes CDR1 SGHTA and CDR2 FQGTGA. In DNA form, the CDR3 reads TGTGCCAGCAGCGCCAAGTCCAGTGAGCAGTTCTTC. This sequence encodes CASSAKSSEQFF.

The chain uses TRBV2 and TRBJ2-7, with D uncertain. The V and J ends lost 2 bases and 0 bases respectively, with 5 bases between them. Germline CDR1 SNHLY, CDR2 FYNNEI. The CDR3 is 13 amino acids. As DNA, the CDR3 is TGTGCCAGCAGTGAAACCCACTCCTACGAGCAGTACTTC. Translation: CASSETHSYEQYF. The whole variable domain, filled in from reference TRBV2 and TRBJ2-7, reads EPEVTQTPSHQVTQMGQEVILRCVPISNHLYFYWYRQILGQKVEFLVSFYNNEISEKSEIFDDQFSVERPDGSNFTLKIRSTKLEDSAMYFCASSETHSYEQYFGPGTRLTVT.

This clone was counted a few times. The V gene is TRBV7-3, the J gene TRBJ2-3, with 9 bases aligning to TRBD2. This CDR3 is 15 amino acids long. Germline CDR1 SGHTA, CDR2 FQGTGA. Losses at the gene ends were 5 bases for V and 8 bases for J; bases not matched to a gene: 11. The CDR3 reads CASSLTSGPSSTQYF. Here the CDR3 DNA reads TGTGCCAGCAGCCTGACTAGCGGCCCGTCCTCTACGCAGTATTTT.

V gene TRBV7-9 combines with J gene TRBJ1-2; perhaps TRBD1 as D (5 bases). The CDR3 totals 13 residues. Germline lookup yields CDR1 SEHNR and CDR2 FQNEAQ (reference sequence). V shed 5 bases and J shed 4 bases, with 11 bases lying between them. The CDR3 nucleotides are TGTGCCAGCAGCCCGGGGCTCGCCTATGGCTACACCTTC. This encodes CASSPGLAYGYTF.

This clone was observed a single time. V gene TRBV6-6 combines with J gene TRBJ1-5, with 9 bases that match TRBD1. With 6 bases clipped from V and 7 bases from J, the junction kept 10 bases outside the gene matches. The CDR3 loop spans 15 amino acids. Per the germline V gene, CDR1 is MNHNY and CDR2 is SVGAGI (reference sequence). The CDR3 protein is CASSMDRGAKQPQHF. The CDR3, as DNA: TGTGCCAGCAGCATGGACAGGGGAGCAAAACAGCCCCAGCATTTT.

The rearrangement joins TRBV5-1 to TRBJ2-1, with 7 bases that match TRBD2. The germline CDR1 and CDR2 sequences are SGHRS and YFSETQ. The CDR3 runs 16 residues. The trim removed 4 bases at V and 6 bases at J, leaving 13 bases unmatched. Written as DNA, the CDR3 is TGCGCCAGCAGCCCGGGAGGCGACGGTGGAGGCAATGAGCAGTTCTTC. This encodes CASSPGGDGGGNEQFF.

This sequence joins TRBV29-1 and TRBJ2-5; D not resolved. The V gene's germline CDR1 is SQVTM and CDR2 ANQGSEA. Trimming shortened V by 0 bases and J by 5 bases, and 10 bases separated the two germline ends. The CDR3 covers 13 residues. The CDR3 sequence is CSVEDRLGETQYF. The CDR3 DNA sequence: TGCAGCGTTGAAGATCGTCTGGGGGAGACCCAGTACTTC.

The V gene is TRBV9, the J gene TRBJ1-5, with D possibly being TRBD1 (5 bases). The CDR3 runs to 15 residues. Germline V gene data show CDR1 as SGDLS and CDR2 as YYNGEE. V was clipped by 0 bases and J by 4 bases, with 11 bases between them. The CDR3 nucleotides read TGTGCCAGCAGCGTAGGTGGGGCAGTTAATCAGCCCCAGCATTTT. This codes for CASSVGGAVNQPQHF. The variable domain in full, with the rest retrieved from reference TRBV9 and TRBJ1-5, is DSGVTQTPKHLITATGQRVTLRCSPRSGDLSVYWYQQSLDQGLQFLIQYYNGEERAKGNILERFSAQQFPDLHSELNLSSLELGDSALYFCASSVGGAVNQPQHFGDGTRLSIL.